A selection of T cell receptor beta chains follows, all from one sample in a study of T cell repertoires in cytomegalovirus infection. TCRdb recomputed calls from the reads with MiXCR, one row per CDR3 protein. The sample holds roughly 990,000 distinct CDR3 sequences, about a third seen once. For these receptors, no antigen is known. Sequenced material: cultured CD8+ T cells from PBMCs, taken from culture after CMV antigen stimulation. All receptors come from a human donor in good health (CMV status not recorded). Some clones in this sample may be carry-over from other donors' samples. CDR3s include the opening cysteine and the closing phenylalanine or tryptophan. Fields, in order: CDR3 DNA, CDR3 protein, D gene, clone size, J gene, V gene. D genes are given only for firm matches. Clone size is shown for a subset of rows, as once, few, many or a class of expanded clone.

TGTGCCAGCAGTTTTGTTCGCCAAGATACGCAGTATTTT CASSFVRQDTQYF . . TRBJ2-3 TRBV12-3/TRBV12-4
TGTGCCAGCCCGCGGGCCAACTTGAACACCGGGGAGCTGTTTTTT CASPRANLNTGELFF . few TRBJ2-2 TRBV7-9
TGTGCCAGCAGCTTCCTTTACAGGGGTCTGATGAACACTGAAGCTTTCTTT CASSFLYRGLMNTEAFF TRBD1 . TRBJ1-1 TRBV28
TGTGCCAGCAGTCCTTCGGCGGGACAAAACACCGGGGAGCTGTTTTTT CASSPSAGQNTGELFF . few TRBJ2-2 TRBV6-6
TGTGCCAGCAGCCCCGGCGGGGGACCCGAAAAACTGTTTTTT CASSPGGGPEKLFF . . TRBJ1-4 TRBV9
TGTGCCAGCAGCTTAGGGGGACAGCGAAGATGGAATGAGCAGTTCTTC CASSLGGQRRWNEQFF TRBD1 many TRBJ2-1 TRBV7-2
TGCGCCAGCAGCCATTCTGAGGAGCAGTTCTTC CASSHSEEQFF . . TRBJ2-1 TRBV4-1
TGTGCCAGCAGTTCGGAAGGTCGACAGTCCCCTAGGGGCTACACCTTC CASSSEGRQSPRGYTF . . TRBJ1-2 TRBV12-3/TRBV12-4
TGTGCCAGCAGCTCCGGGGGACAGGACAATGAGCAGTTCTTC CASSSGGQDNEQFF TRBD1 few TRBJ2-1 TRBV7-3
TGTGCCAGCAGCTCGGGCCGTCCCACAGATACGCAGTATTTT CASSSGRPTDTQYF . few TRBJ2-3 TRBV5-6
TGTGCCAGCAGTTTGACGGGCGAGGGCACAGATACGCAGTATTTT CASSLTGEGTDTQYF . . TRBJ2-3 TRBV6-5
TGTGCCAGTAGTATGAGCCTATCGAGTAGTTCACCCCTCCACTTT CASSMSLSSSSPLHF . few TRBJ1-6 TRBV19
TGTGCCAGCAGCGTGGTCGGTATGAACACTGAAGCTTTCTTT CASSVVGMNTEAFF . few TRBJ1-1 TRBV9
TGTGCCAGCAGCCCCTTTAGGAACGGACCTTCAACTAATGAAAAACTGTTTTTT CASSPFRNGPSTNEKLFF . few TRBJ1-4 TRBV7-6
TGTGCCAGCAGCCACCCGGGACAGGGGCTTTACAATGAGCAGTTCTTC CASSHPGQGLYNEQFF TRBD1 many TRBJ2-1 TRBV14
TGTGCCACCAGTGAACGGACAGGCTATGGCTACACCTTC CATSERTGYGYTF TRBD1 few TRBJ1-2 TRBV24-1
TGCAGCGTTGAAAGCCAGGATAGCAATCAGCCCCAGCATTTT CSVESQDSNQPQHF . . TRBJ1-5 TRBV29-1
TGTGCCAGCAGCCCACGGGACAGGGACTATGTCTCTGGAAACACCATATATTTT CASSPRDRDYVSGNTIYF TRBD1 . TRBJ1-3 TRBV7-6
TGTGCCAGCAGCGTAGAAATGGGGGGGCCGTCGGATACGCAGTATTTT CASSVEMGGPSDTQYF . . TRBJ2-3 TRBV9
TGTGCCAGCAGTGAAAGCCCGGTTCCAGATACGCAGTATTTT CASSESPVPDTQYF . . TRBJ2-3 TRBV6-1
TGCGCCAGCAGCTCTAAACTGGGAGAGCAGTTCTTC CASSSKLGEQFF . . TRBJ2-1 TRBV5-1
TGCAGTGCTAGAGACCGGGACAGGGGGCTGGGCGACTATGGCTACACCTTC CSARDRDRGLGDYGYTF TRBD1 few TRBJ1-2 TRBV20-1
TGTGCCAGCAGCTTAGGGTTCCTAGGCGGGACTGAAGCTTTCTTT CASSLGFLGGTEAFF . . TRBJ1-1 TRBV7-6
TGTGCCAGTAAGGTCGGTGTAAGCTCCTACAATGAGCAGTTCTTC CASKVGVSSYNEQFF . . TRBJ2-1 TRBV19
TGTGCCAGCAGCTTAGAGGACAGGTCCTACGGTAGCAGCGGGGAGCTGTTTTTT CASSLEDRSYGSSGELFF TRBD1 . TRBJ2-2 TRBV7-6
TGTGCCAGCAGCCATAGCGGGGGGACAGATACGCAGTATTTT CASSHSGGTDTQYF TRBD2 many TRBJ2-3 TRBV7-9